This T cell receptor beta chain stems from a study of T cells after yellow fever vaccination. Broader study findings: The study noted that FACS-sorted repertoires could contain abundant clonotypes contaminating from the bulk population. Overlap between CD4 and CD8 compartments was detected for a small share of clonotypes.

This clonotype occurred a few times. Its antigen is as yet unknown. Trimming pared 1 base from V and 3 bases from J, leaving 3 bases between. This CDR3 comprises 12 residues. Germline V gene data show CDR1 as SGHTA and CDR2 as FQGNSA. Generation of TCR cDNA used 5'RACE template switching (which added a universal primer site and UMIs). MiXCR was run by TCRdb on the 5' RACE reads, yielding one entry per CDR3 protein. The profile shows about 330,000 distinct CDR3 sequences, 6.8% of them singletons. Sequences were derived from PBMCs, sampled about 41 days after the first yellow fever vaccination. This receptor was taken from a man aged 18 to 30 who received the YFV17D yellow fever vaccine. The V and J genes are TRBV7-2 and TRBJ1-1, with no clear D. This CDR3 is CASSLEYTEAFF. The CDR3 nucleotides read TGTGCCAGCAGCTTAGAGTACACTGAAGCTTTCTTT.